These T cell receptor beta chains were read from a single sample in a study of control samples from healthy donors and cancer patients. Profiling relied on immunoSEQ multiplex PCR, and the TCRdb table lists in-frame clones only, not all of them. The sample carries 190,000 or so clones, approximately 95% recorded once. Material: blood. These receptors all come from a man younger than 35 in good health. CDR3s include the opening cysteine and the closing phenylalanine or tryptophan. The order of the fields is V gene, J gene, clone size, D gene, CDR3 protein, CDR3 DNA. D genes are given only for firm matches. Some rows have no size entry. The others give once, few or many, or a class for an expanded clone.

TRBV15	TRBJ2-5	-	TRBD2	CATSSGGGPRQETQYF	TGTGCCACCAGCAGCGGGGGGGGACCAAGACAAGAGACCCAGTACTTC
TRBV18	TRBJ1-5	-	-	CASSPSENQPQHF	TGTGCCAGCTCACCATCGGAAAATCAGCCCCAGCATTTT
TRBV18	TRBJ2-7	-	TRBD1	CASSQGTGGPYEQYF	TGTGCCAGCTCACAAGGGACAGGGGGTCCCTACGAGCAGTACTTC
TRBV5-1	TRBJ2-1	-	-	CASSLVSLTALGQFF	TGCGCCAGCAGCTTGGTTTCCCTTACGGCGCTCGGGCAGTTCTTC
TRBV5-1	TRBJ2-1	-	-	CASSLDGDAYNEQFF	TGCGCCAGCAGCTTGGACGGGGACGCCTACAATGAGCAGTTCTTC
TRBV3-1/TRBV3-2	TRBJ2-7	-	-	CASSPLPGSYEQYF	TGTGCCAGCAGCCCCCTCCCGGGCTCCTACGAGCAGTACTTC
TRBV6-5	TRBJ1-6	-	-	CASRVQGNGGSPLHF	TGTGCCAGCAGGGTACAGGGAAACGGTGGGTCACCCCTCCACTTT
TRBV6-1	TRBJ1-2	once	-	CASSETAYYGYTF	TGTGCCAGCAGTGAAACAGCATACTATGGCTACACCTTC
TRBV11-2	TRBJ1-1	-	TRBD1	CASSLDRGTEAFF	TGTGCCAGCAGTTTGGACAGGGGCACTGAAGCTTTCTTT
TRBV28	TRBJ1-2	-	-	CATSPGGGNYGYTF	TGTGCCACCTCTCCCGGTGGGGGGAACTATGGCTACACCTTC
TRBV19	TRBJ1-1	once	TRBD1	CASSRDRGKEAFF	TGTGCCAGTAGTAGGGACAGGGGCAAGGAAGCTTTCTTT
TRBV5-4	TRBJ1-2	-	TRBD1	CASVSGGGAGYTF	TGTGCCAGCGTTTCAGGGGGCGGAGCTGGCTACACCTTC
TRBV9	TRBJ2-5	-	TRBD1	CASSVGQGSETQYF	TGTGCCAGCAGCGTTGGACAGGGGTCAGAGACCCAGTACTTC
TRBV6-6	TRBJ2-3	once	-	CASSYSPGTDTQYF	TGTGCCAGCAGTTACTCGCCTGGGACAGATACGCAGTATTTT
TRBV29-1	TRBJ1-2	-	-	CSAVAGGYGYTF	TGCAGCGCCGTCGCGGGGGGCTATGGCTACACCTTC
TRBV10-3	TRBJ1-4	-	TRBD1	CAISEIMKDRETF	TGTGCCATCAGTGAGATTATGAAAGACAGGGAGACTTTT
TRBV18	TRBJ2-7	-	TRBD2	CASSVREGSEQYF	TGTGCCAGCTCAGTAAGGGAGGGCTCCGAGCAGTACTTC
TRBV7-8	TRBJ1-5	-	-	CASSLGSGAALPQHF	TGTGCCAGCAGCTTAGGGTCAGGGGCCGCTTTACCCCAGCATTTT
TRBV14	TRBJ1-6	-	-	CASSQDGVSPLHF	TGTGCCAGCAGCCAAGATGGGGTTTCACCCCTCCACTTT
TRBV4-1	TRBJ2-7	once	TRBD1	CASSQGQAAGSYEQYF	TGCGCCAGCAGCCAGGGACAGGCCGCTGGGTCCTACGAGCAGTACTTC
TRBV7-6	TRBJ1-2	-	TRBD1	CASSNRQGLDYGYTF	TGTGCCAGCAGCAACCGACAGGGGCTAGACTATGGCTACACCTTC
TRBV5-1	TRBJ1-4	once	TRBD1	CASSFRTGENEKLFF	TGCGCCAGCAGCTTCAGGACAGGGGAAAATGAAAAACTGTTTTTT
TRBV5-1	TRBJ1-6	-	-	CASSLGRVLSNSPLHF	TGCGCCAGCAGCCTGGGCAGGGTTTTGAGCAATTCACCCCTCCACTTT
TRBV24-1	TRBJ2-5	-	-	CATSDPAETQYF	TGTGCCACCAGTGACCCTGCTGAGACCCAGTACTTC
TRBV6-6	TRBJ1-1	-	-	CASRTGPPNTEAFF	TGTGCCAGCAGAACAGGTCCCCCAAACACTGAAGCTTTCTTT
TRBV5-6	TRBJ2-1	-	-	CASSSGYNEQFF	TGTGCCAGCAGTTCGGGGTACAATGAGCAGTTCTTC
TRBV12-5	TRBJ2-7	once	-	CASGFNRELGSEQYF	TGTGCTAGTGGTTTTAACAGGGAACTGGGGTCCGAGCAGTACTTC
TRBV6-5	TRBJ1-5	-	-	CASSPDRHSNQPQHF	TGTGCCAGCAGTCCTGACCGGCATAGCAATCAGCCCCAGCATTTT
TRBV7-3	TRBJ2-7	-	-	CASSATGTHGYEQYF	TGTGCCAGCAGCGCTACAGGGACCCACGGTTACGAGCAGTACTTC
TRBV9	TRBJ2-7	-	-	CASSVVAESSYEQYF	TGTGCCAGCAGCGTAGTTGCGGAGAGCTCCTACGAGCAGTACTTC
TRBV10-3	TRBJ1-1	-	-	CAISERAPLGNTEAFF	TGTGCCATCAGTGAACGGGCTCCCCTAGGGAACACTGAAGCTTTCTTT
TRBV5-5	TRBJ2-7	-	-	CASSLAYRSYEQYF	TGTGCCAGCAGCTTGGCCTACAGGTCCTACGAGCAGTACTTC
TRBV6-5	TRBJ1-6	few	-	CAGKRDANNSPLHF	TGTGCCGGTAAAAGGGACGCTAATAATTCACCCCTCCACTTT
TRBV7-9	TRBJ1-4	-	-	CASSLGYRVEKANEKLFF	TGTGCCAGCAGCTTAGGATACAGGGTTGAGAAAGCTAATGAAAAACTGTTTTTT
TRBV14	TRBJ2-1	-	-	CASSPLALRGSSYNEQFF	TGTGCCAGCAGCCCCTTGGCCCTCCGGGGGAGCTCCTACAATGAGCAGTTCTTC
TRBV7-8	TRBJ2-1	-	TRBD1	CASSGTDTYNEQFF	TGTGCCAGCAGCGGGACAGACACATACAATGAGCAGTTCTTC
TRBV3-1/TRBV3-2	TRBJ2-3	-	-	CASSQDRSTDTQYF	TGTGCCAGCAGCCAAGATCGCAGCACAGATACGCAGTATTTT
TRBV7-9	TRBJ1-3	-	-	CASSLGGSGNTIYF	TGTGCCAGCAGCTTAGGGGGCTCTGGAAACACCATATATTTT
TRBV27	TRBJ2-7	-	-	CASSLVGSSYEQYF	TGTGCCAGCAGTTTAGTCGGCAGTTCTTACGAGCAGTACTTC
TRBV5-1	TRBJ2-1	-	-	CASSLAAGVNNEQFF	TGCGCCAGCAGCTTGGCGGCAGGGGTCAACAATGAGCAGTTCTTC
TRBV3-1/TRBV3-2	TRBJ1-5	-	-	CASSPGGRGRDQPQHF	TGTGCCAGCAGCCCCGGAGGGAGGGGTCGGGATCAGCCCCAGCATTTT
TRBV27	TRBJ2-1	-	-	CASSTDYRTYNEQFF	TGTGCCAGCAGTACGGACTACCGGACCTACAATGAGCAGTTCTTC
TRBV30	TRBJ1-3	-	-	CAWTGRVFAGNTIYF	TGTGCCTGGACCGGGAGGGTATTCGCTGGAAACACCATATATTTT
TRBV5-4	TRBJ2-1	-	-	CASSYSNVGRGEQFF	TGTGCCAGCAGCTATTCTAATGTTGGCCGGGGTGAGCAGTTCTTC
TRBV18	TRBJ1-2	-	-	CASSPYAGNYGYTF	TGTGCCAGCTCACCATACGCGGGAAACTATGGCTACACCTTC
TRBV5-1	TRBJ2-3	-	TRBD2	CASSFGTSGGTDTQYF	TGCGCCAGCAGCTTTGGGACTAGCGGGGGGACAGATACGCAGTATTTT
TRBV7-8	TRBJ2-3	-	-	CASSSLSGGRTDTQYF	TGTGCCAGCAGCTCTCTATCGGGGGGCCGAACAGATACGCAGTATTTT
TRBV2	TRBJ1-1	-	TRBD1	CASSEQGVDEAFF	TGTGCCAGCAGTGAACAGGGGGTTGATGAAGCTTTCTTT
TRBV6-5	TRBJ2-2	-	TRBD1	CAVTGTANTGELFF	TGTGCCGTGACAGGGACCGCGAACACCGGGGAGCTGTTTTTT
TRBV10-3	TRBJ2-7	-	-	CAIKLGGSLSYEQYF	TGTGCCATCAAATTGGGGGGCTCTCTCTCCTACGAGCAGTACTTC
TRBV5-6	TRBJ1-2	once	-	CASSLDGVGYTF	TGTGCCAGCAGCTTGGATGGGGTTGGCTACACCTTC